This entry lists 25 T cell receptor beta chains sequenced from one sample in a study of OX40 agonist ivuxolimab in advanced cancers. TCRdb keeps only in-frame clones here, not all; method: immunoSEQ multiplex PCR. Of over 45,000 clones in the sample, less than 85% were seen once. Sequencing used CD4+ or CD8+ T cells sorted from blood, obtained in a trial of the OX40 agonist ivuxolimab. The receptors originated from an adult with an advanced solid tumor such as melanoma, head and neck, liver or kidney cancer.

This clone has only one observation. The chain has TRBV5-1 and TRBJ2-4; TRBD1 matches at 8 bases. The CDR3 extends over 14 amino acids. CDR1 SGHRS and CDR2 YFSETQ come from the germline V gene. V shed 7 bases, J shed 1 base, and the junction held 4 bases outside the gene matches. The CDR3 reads CASSGGLAKNIQYF. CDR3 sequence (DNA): TGCGCCAGCTCAGGGGGCTTGGCCAAAAACATTCAGTACTTC.

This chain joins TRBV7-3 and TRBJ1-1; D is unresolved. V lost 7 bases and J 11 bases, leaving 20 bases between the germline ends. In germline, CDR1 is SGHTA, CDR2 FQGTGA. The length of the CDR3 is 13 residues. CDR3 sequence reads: CASKPDGVNHAFF. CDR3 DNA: TGTGCCAGCAAACCGGACGGAGTAAATCACGCTTTCTTT. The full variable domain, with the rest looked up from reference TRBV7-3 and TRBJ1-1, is GAGVSQTPSNKVTEKGKYVELRCDPISGHTALYWYRQSLGQGPEFLIYFQGTGAADDSGLPNDRFFAVRPEGSVSTLKIQRTERGDSAVYLCASKPDGVNHAFFGQGTRLTVV.

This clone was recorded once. Here the CDR3 DNA reads TGCGCCAGCAGCCTACGAACCGCGACCGATGAGCAGTTCTTC. This codes for CASSLRTATDEQFF. The rearrangement uses TRBV4-3 and TRBJ2-1; D unresolved. V was clipped by 4 bases and J by 8 bases, with 15 bases between them. Germline V gene sequence: CDR1 LGHNA, CDR2 YSLEER. The CDR3 runs 14 residues.

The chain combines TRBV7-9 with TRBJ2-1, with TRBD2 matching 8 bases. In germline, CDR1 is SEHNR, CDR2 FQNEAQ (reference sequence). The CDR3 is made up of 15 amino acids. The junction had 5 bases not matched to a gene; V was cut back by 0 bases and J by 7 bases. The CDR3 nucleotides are TGTGCCAGCAGCTTAGCGGGGAGCGGGAGAAATGAGCAGTTCTTC. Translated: CASSLAGSGRNEQFF.

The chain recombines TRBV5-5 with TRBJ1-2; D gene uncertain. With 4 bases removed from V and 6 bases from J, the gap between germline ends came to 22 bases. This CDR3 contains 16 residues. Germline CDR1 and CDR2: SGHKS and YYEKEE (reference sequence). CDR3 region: CASSPLRAMRSHGYTF. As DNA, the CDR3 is TGTGCCAGCAGCCCTCTACGGGCTATGAGGTCCCATGGCTACACCTTC. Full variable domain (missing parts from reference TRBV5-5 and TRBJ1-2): DAGVTQSPTHLIKTRGQQVTLRCSPISGHKSVSWYQQVLGQGPQFIFQYYEKEERGRGNFPDRFSARQFPNYSSELNVNALLLGDSALYLCASSPLRAMRSHGYTFGSGTRLTVV.

The CDR3 sequence: CASRLAGGGANVLTF. The CDR3 nucleotides are TGTGCCAGTAGGTTAGCGGGAGGTGGGGCCAACGTCCTGACTTTC. This chain uses TRBV19 with TRBJ2-6; 10 nucleotides line up with TRBD2. CDR3 length: 15 residues. With V trimmed by 6 bases and J by 3 bases, 2 bases remained unmatched. CDR1 and CDR2 (germline): LNHDA, SQIVND (reference sequence).

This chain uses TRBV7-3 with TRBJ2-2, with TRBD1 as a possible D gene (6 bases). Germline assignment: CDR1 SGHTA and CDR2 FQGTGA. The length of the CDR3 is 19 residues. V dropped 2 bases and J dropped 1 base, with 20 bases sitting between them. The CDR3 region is CASSLAPGQFDLNTGELFF. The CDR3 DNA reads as TGTGCCAGCAGCTTAGCCCCGGGACAATTCGACCTGAACACCGGGGAGCTGTTTTTT.

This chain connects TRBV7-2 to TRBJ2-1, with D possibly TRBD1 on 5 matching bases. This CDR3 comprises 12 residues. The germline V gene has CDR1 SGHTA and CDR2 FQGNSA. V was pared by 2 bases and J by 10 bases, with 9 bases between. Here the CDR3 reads CASSLSRTEQFF. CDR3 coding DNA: TGTGCCAGCAGCTTATCGAGGACAGAGCAGTTCTTC.

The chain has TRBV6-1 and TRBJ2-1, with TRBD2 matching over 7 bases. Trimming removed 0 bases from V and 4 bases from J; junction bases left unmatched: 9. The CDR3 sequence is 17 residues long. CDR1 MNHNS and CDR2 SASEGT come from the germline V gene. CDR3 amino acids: CASSEAHGTTGYNEQFF. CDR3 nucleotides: TGTGCCAGCAGTGAAGCGCATGGGACTACCGGTTACAATGAGCAGTTCTTC.

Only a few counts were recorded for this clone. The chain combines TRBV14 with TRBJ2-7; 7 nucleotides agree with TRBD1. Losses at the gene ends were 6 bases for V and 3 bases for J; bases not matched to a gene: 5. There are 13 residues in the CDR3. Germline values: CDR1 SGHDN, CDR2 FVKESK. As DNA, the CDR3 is TGTGCCAGCAGAGACAGGGAGTTCTACGAGCAGTACTTC. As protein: CASRDREFYEQYF.

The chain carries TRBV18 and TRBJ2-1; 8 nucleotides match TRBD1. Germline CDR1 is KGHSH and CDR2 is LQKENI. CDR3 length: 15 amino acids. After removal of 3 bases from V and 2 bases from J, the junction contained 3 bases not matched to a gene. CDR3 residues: CASSPGTGTYNEQFF. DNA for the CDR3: TGTGCCAGCTCACCGGGGACAGGTACCTACAATGAGCAGTTCTTC.

The CDR3 here is CASSADRSFFKAFF. CDR3 nucleotides: TGTGCCAGTAGTGCGGACAGGTCATTTTTTAAAGCTTTCTTT. The rearrangement joins TRBV19 to TRBJ1-1, with 7 bases that match TRBD1. Germline values: CDR1 LNHDA, CDR2 SQIVND (reference sequence). J gave up 9 bases and V 5 bases, and 12 bases lay outside the gene matches. The CDR3 runs to 14 residues.

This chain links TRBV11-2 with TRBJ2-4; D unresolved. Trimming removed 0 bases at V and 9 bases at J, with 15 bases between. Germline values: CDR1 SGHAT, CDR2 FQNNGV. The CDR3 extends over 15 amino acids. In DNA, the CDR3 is TGTGCCAGCAGCTTAGATGCGACTCCCGTGAGCATTCAGTACTTC. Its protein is CASSLDATPVSIQYF.

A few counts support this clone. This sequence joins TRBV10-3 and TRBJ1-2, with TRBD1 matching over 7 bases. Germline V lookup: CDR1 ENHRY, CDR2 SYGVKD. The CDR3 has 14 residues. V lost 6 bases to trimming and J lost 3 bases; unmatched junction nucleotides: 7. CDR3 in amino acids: CAIRTTGEYYGYTF. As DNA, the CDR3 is TGTGCCATCAGAACCACAGGGGAATACTATGGCTACACCTTC.

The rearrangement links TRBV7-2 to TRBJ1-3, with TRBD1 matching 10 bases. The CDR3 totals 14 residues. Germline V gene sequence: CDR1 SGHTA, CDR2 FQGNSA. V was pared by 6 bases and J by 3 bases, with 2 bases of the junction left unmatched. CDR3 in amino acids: CASRDRGVGNTIYF. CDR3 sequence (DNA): TGTGCCAGCAGGGACAGGGGGGTTGGAAACACCATATATTTT.

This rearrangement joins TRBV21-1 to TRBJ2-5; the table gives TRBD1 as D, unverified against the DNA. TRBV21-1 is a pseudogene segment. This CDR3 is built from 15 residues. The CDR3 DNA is TGTGCCAGCAGCAAAGAACAGTGCTGCCCGGAGACCCAGTACTTC. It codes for CASSKEQCCPETQYF.

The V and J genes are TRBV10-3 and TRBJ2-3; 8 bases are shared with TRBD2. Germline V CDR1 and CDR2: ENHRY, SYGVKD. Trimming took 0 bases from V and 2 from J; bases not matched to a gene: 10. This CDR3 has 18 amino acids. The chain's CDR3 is CAISESGNSGAITDTQYF. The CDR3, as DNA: TGTGCCATCAGTGAGTCTGGGAATAGCGGGGCTATCACAGATACGCAGTATTTT.

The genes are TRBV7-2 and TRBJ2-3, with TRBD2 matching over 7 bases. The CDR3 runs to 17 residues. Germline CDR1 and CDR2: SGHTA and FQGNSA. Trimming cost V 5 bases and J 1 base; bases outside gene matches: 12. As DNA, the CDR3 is TGTGCCAGCAGCCGCACCCTGCGGGAGAGGCGCACAGATACGCAGTATTTT. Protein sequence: CASSRTLRERRTDTQYF.

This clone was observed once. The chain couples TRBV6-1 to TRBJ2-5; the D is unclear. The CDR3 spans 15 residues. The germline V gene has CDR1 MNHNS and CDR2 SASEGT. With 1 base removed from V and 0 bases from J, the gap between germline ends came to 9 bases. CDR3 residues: CASSEGAGHQETQYF. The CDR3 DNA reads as TGTGCCAGCAGTGAAGGGGCAGGCCACCAAGAGACCCAGTACTTC.

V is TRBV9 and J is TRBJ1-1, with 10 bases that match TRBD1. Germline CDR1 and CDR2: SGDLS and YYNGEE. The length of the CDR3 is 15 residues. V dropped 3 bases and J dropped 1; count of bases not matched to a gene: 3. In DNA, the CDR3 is TGTGCCAGCAGCGAACGGACAGGGGGGAACACTGAAGCTTTCTTT. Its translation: CASSERTGGNTEAFF.

The CDR3 DNA is TGTGCCAGCAGCTTATATACCGCTACTTCACCCCTCCACTTT. It codes for CASSLYTATSPLHF. The gene calls are TRBV7-8 and TRBJ1-6, with D unclear. CDR3 length: 14 amino acids. Germline CDR1 reads SGHVS; CDR2 reads FQNEAQ. V lost 2 bases and J lost 9, with 11 bases in between. The full variable domain, rest sourced from reference TRBV7-8 and TRBJ1-6, is GAGVSQSPRYKVAKRGQDVALRCDPISGHVSLFWYQQALGQGPEFLTYFQNEAQLDKSGLPSDRFFAERPEGSVSTLKIQRTQQEDSAVYLCASSLYTATSPLHFGNGTRLTVT.

The CDR3: CASSQERTGNYGYTF. The CDR3 coding sequence is TGTGCCAGCAGCCAAGAGCGCACGGGAAATTATGGCTACACCTTC. This chain links TRBV4-2 with TRBJ1-2; D is undetermined. CDR3 length: 15 residues. Trimming took off 0 bases at V and 5 bases at J, with 13 bases between the two ends. Germline loops: CDR1 LGHNA, CDR2 YNFKEQ.

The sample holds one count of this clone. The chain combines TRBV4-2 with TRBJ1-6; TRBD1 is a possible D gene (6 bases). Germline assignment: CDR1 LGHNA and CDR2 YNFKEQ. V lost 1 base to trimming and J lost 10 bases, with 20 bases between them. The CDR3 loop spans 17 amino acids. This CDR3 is CASSQVKGGRGGSPLHF. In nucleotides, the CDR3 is TGTGCCAGCAGCCAAGTTAAAGGAGGCAGGGGTGGGTCACCCCTCCACTTT.

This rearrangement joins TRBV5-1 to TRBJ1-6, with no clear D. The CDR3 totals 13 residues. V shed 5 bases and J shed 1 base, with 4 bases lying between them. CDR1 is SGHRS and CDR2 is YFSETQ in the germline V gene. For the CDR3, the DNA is TGCGCCAGCAGAGGGTCCTATAATTCACCCCTCCACTTT. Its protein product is CASRGSYNSPLHF.

Here the CDR3 DNA reads TGCGCCAGCAGCCCCGGGACAGGGGAAAGCATTCAGTACTTC. Encoded protein: CASSPGTGESIQYF. This chain links TRBV5-1 with TRBJ2-4, with 10 bases that match TRBD1. This CDR3 comprises 14 residues. The J segment lost 9 bases and the V segment lost 4 bases, leaving 7 bases of the junction unmatched. Per the germline V gene, CDR1 is SGHRS and CDR2 is YFSETQ.